Shown below are 2 T cell receptor beta chains from a single sample sequenced in a study of blood T cell repertoires in COVID-19. The method was immunoSEQ multiplex PCR; TCRdb's version includes in-frame clones alone and lacks a portion of them. The profile covers roughly 190,000 clones, with approximately 86% appearing a single time and 0.95% to 1.3% taken by the ten largest. The sample was peripheral blood. The receptors derive from a man younger than 40 with acute or convalescent COVID-19.

This chain uses TRBV10-3 with TRBJ1-5; 9 positions match TRBD1. This CDR3 contains 13 residues. V was pared by 10 bases and J by 6 bases, with 7 bases of the junction left unmatched. Germline V gene lookup returns CDR1 ENHRY and CDR2 SYGVKD. CDR3 sequence: CASRQGGGQPQHF. The CDR3 nucleotides are TGTGCCAGCCGACAGGGGGGCGGTCAGCCCCAGCATTTT.

The V gene is TRBV7-2, the J gene TRBJ1-5; maybe TRBD1 (6 bases). V was cut by 5 bases and J by 5 bases, with 16 bases left in between. Germline-derived CDR1 and CDR2 are SGHTA and FQGNSA. This CDR3 is 15 amino acids long. The CDR3 DNA reads TGTGCCAGCAGCCCACAGGGAACCCGCCATCAGCCCCAGCATTTT. This sequence encodes CASSPQGTRHQPQHF. Together with reference TRBV7-2 and TRBJ1-5, the CDR3 gives the full variable domain: GAGVSQSPSNKVTEKGKDVELRCDPISGHTALYWYRQSLGQGLEFLIYFQGNSAPDKSGLPSDRFSAERTGGSVSTLTIQRTQQEDSAVYLCASSPQGTRHQPQHFGDGTRLSIL.